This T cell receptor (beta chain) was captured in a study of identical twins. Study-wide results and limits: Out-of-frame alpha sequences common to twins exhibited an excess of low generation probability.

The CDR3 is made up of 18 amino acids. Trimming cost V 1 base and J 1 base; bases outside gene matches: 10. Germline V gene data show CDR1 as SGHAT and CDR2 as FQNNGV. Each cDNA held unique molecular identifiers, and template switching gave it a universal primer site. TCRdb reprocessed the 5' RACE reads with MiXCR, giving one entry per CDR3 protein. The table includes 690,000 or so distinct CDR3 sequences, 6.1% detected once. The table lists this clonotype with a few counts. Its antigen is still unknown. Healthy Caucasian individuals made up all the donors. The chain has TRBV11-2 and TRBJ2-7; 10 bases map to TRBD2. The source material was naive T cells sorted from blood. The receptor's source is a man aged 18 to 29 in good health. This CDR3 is CASSLGASGSQRSYEQYF. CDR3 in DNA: TGTGCCAGCAGCTTAGGGGCTAGCGGGAGTCAGAGGTCCTACGAGCAGTACTTC.